Each of the 13 T cell receptor beta chains below was sequenced from the same sample in a study of CD4 T cells in relation to SARS-CoV-2 and coronaviruses. Their cognate antigens are unknown. Using immunoSEQ multiplex PCR, the repertoire was profiled, and TCRdb retains in-frame clones only, with some absent. The sample shows approximately 20,000 clones, about 80% of them seen only once. Before the COVID-19 pandemic, during about 2010-2018, CD4+ T cells were taken from unexposed donors. CD4+ T cells were isolated from the cells after 10 days of culture. Sequencing was carried out using CD4+ T cells from PBMCs, cultured in vitro. The receptors were sampled from a human donor in good health.

This clone was picked up a small number of times. This chain connects TRBV12-5 to TRBJ1-2, with TRBD1 identical over 9 bases. From germline, CDR1 is LGHNT and CDR2 FRNRAP. This CDR3 is built from 19 residues. V trimming: 6 bases; J trimming: 5 bases; junction bases outside the gene matches: 22. The CDR3 nucleotides are TGTGCTAGTGGGGACGAAACAGGGGGCTATATCACCGACCATTATGGCTACACCTTC. Amino acid sequence: CASGDETGGYITDHYGYTF.

V is TRBV2 and J is TRBJ1-5; no firm D call. V was shortened by 7 bases and J by 7 bases, with 11 bases between the two germline ends. Germline-derived CDR1 and CDR2 are SNHLY and FYNNEI. This CDR3 has 12 amino acids. The CDR3 region has the DNA TGTGCCAGCAAAGACCCCGGACAGCCCCAGCATTTT. Its protein product is CASKDPGQPQHF.

The rearrangement uses TRBV6-2 or TRBV6-3 and TRBJ2-1; TRBD2 might be the D (5 bases). The V and J ends lost 0 bases and 1 base respectively, with 13 bases between them. The CDR3 covers 17 residues. Germline V gene data show CDR1 as MNHEY and CDR2 as SVGEGT. CDR3 sequence reads: CASSYSLIRTSYNEQFF. For the CDR3, the DNA is TGTGCCAGCAGTTACTCCTTGATAAGGACTTCCTACAATGAGCAGTTCTTC.

The gene calls are TRBV5-1 and TRBJ1-1, with D perhaps TRBD1 (6 bases). The CDR3 loop spans 13 amino acids. The V gene lost 0 bases and the J gene lost 7 bases, with 10 bases spanning the gap. CDR1 and CDR2 (germline): SGHRS, YFSETQ. This chain's CDR3 is CASSLVTGGEAFF. DNA of the CDR3: TGCGCCAGCAGCTTGGTGACAGGCGGTGAAGCTTTCTTT.

The chain is built from TRBV6-2 or TRBV6-3 and TRBJ1-1, with 7 bases matching TRBD1. The CDR3 loop spans 13 amino acids. Germline V lookup: CDR1 MNHEY, CDR2 SVGEGT. V dropped 1 base and J dropped 6; count of bases not matched to a gene: 2. In DNA, the CDR3 is TGTGCCAGCAGTTACTTGACAGGGTCTGAAGCTTTCTTT. Protein sequence: CASSYLTGSEAFF.

V is TRBV16 and J is TRBJ2-1; possible D gene TRBD2, 5 bases. CDR1 is KGHSY, CDR2 FQNENV, per germline. Trimming cost V 0 bases and J 4 bases, with 7 bases left between them. The CDR3 is made up of 14 amino acids. The CDR3: CASSQSSGYNEQFF. The CDR3 DNA follows: TGTGCCAGCAGCCAATCTTCGGGGTACAATGAGCAGTTCTTC.

The J gene is TRBJ2-1, the V gene TRBV12-3 or TRBV12-4; D is uncertain. The CDR3 length is 13 residues. Trimming removed 5 bases from V and 8 bases from J, with 13 bases in between. The DNA for the CDR3 is TGTGCCAGCAGTAAGGGTACTGTGGATGAGCAGTTCTTC. This translates into CASSKGTVDEQFF.

The count of this clone is one. The V call is TRBV5-1, the J call TRBJ2-5; D call uncertain. From germline, CDR1 is SGHRS and CDR2 YFSETQ. The CDR3 is 14 amino acids. V lost 2 bases to trimming and J lost 5 bases, with 13 bases between them. The CDR3 protein is CASSLRSLGETQYF. In DNA, the CDR3 is TGCGCCAGCAGCTTACGTTCCCTCGGGGAGACCCAGTACTTC. The variable domain in full, with the rest retrieved from reference TRBV5-1 and TRBJ2-5, is KAGVTQTPRYLIKTRGQQVTLSCSPISGHRSVSWYQQTPGQGLQFLFEYFSETQRNKGNFPGRFSGRQFSNSRSEMNVSTLELGDSALYLCASSLRSLGETQYFGPGTRLLVL.

The rearrangement uses TRBV3-1 (or the pseudogene TRBV3-2) and TRBJ2-3; maybe TRBD2 (5 bases). The CDR3 is made up of 13 amino acids. Germline V gene data show CDR1 as LGHDT and CDR2 as YNNKEL (reference sequence). V was clipped by 2 bases and J by 6 bases, with 9 bases between them. The CDR3 DNA follows: TGTGCCAGCAGCCAACGACCGGGGGATACGCAGTATTTT. Encoded protein: CASSQRPGDTQYF.

The V call is TRBV27, the J call TRBJ1-5; D possibly corresponds to TRBD1 (6 bases). With 3 bases removed from V and 2 bases from J, the gap between germline ends came to 11 bases. This CDR3 contains 15 residues. Germline CDR1 MNHEY, CDR2 SMNVEV (reference sequence). Here the CDR3 reads CASSFQGSGNQPQHF. Written as DNA, the CDR3 is TGTGCCAGCAGTTTTCAGGGGTCGGGCAATCAGCCCCAGCATTTT.

The chain combines TRBV6-1 with TRBJ1-2; D remains ambiguous. Between the trimmed V and J ends, which lost 2 bases and 0 bases, there was a span of 10 bases. Germline values: CDR1 MNHNS, CDR2 SASEGT. CDR3 length: 15 amino acids. The CDR3 loop reads CASSELSGPNYGYTF. As DNA, the CDR3 is TGTGCCAGCAGTGAACTGTCAGGACCTAACTATGGCTACACCTTC.

This chain joins TRBV7-2 and TRBJ2-7; D is unclear. There are 14 residues in the CDR3. CDR1 SGHTA and CDR2 FQGNSA come from the germline V gene. V lost 1 base and J lost 2, with 9 bases in between. CDR3: CASSLGWGTYEQYF. The CDR3, as DNA: TGTGCCAGCAGCTTAGGGTGGGGTACCTACGAGCAGTACTTC.

The rearrangement joins TRBV4-1 to TRBJ2-1; perhaps TRBD1 as D (5 bases). Germline V lookup: CDR1 MGHRA, CDR2 YSYEKL. The CDR3 loop spans 15 amino acids. Trimming took off 1 base at V and 1 base at J, with 8 bases between the two ends. CDR3 DNA sequence: TGCGCCAGCAGCCAAGGGGGCATGTCCTACAATGAGCAGTTCTTC. This sequence encodes CASSQGGMSYNEQFF.